This T cell receptor (beta chain) was sequenced during a study of T cell responses to AZD1222 COVID-19 vaccine. Only in-frame clones appear in the TCRdb table, and some are missing; sequencing was by immunoSEQ multiplex PCR. The sample holds about 150,000 clones, 75% to 95% seen once. Germline V gene data show CDR1 as SQVTM and CDR2 as ANQGSEA. The CDR3 totals 13 residues. Germline trimming cut 4 bases from V and 7 bases from J; bases unmatched to any gene: 9. Study-level results: Clonal diversity may have been underestimated in mostly white British donors. Spike-wide coverage was observed for vaccine-associated CD4 TCRs, with dominant responses at 160-218 and 743-854.

On this clone itself: The antigen is undetermined.

This specimen consisted of peripheral blood, obtained 28 days after the second AZD1222 dose. The sequence was collected from an adult who received the AZD1222 COVID-19 vaccine. The rearrangement joins TRBV29-1 to TRBJ2-5; 7 nucleotides agree with TRBD1. CDR3 residues: CSVGVDRSGTQYF. The CDR3 DNA sequence: TGCAGCGTTGGGGTGGACAGGTCGGGGACCCAGTACTTC. The variable domain in full, completed from reference TRBV29-1 and TRBJ2-5, reads SAVISQKPSRDICQRGTSLTIQCQVDSQVTMMFWYRQQPGQSLTLIATANQGSEATYESGFVIDKFPISRPNLTFSTLTVSNMSPEDSSIYLCSVGVDRSGTQYFGPGTRLLVL.